This T cell receptor (beta chain) was found in a study of cytomegalovirus exposure and HLA in healthy donors. Study-wide findings and caveats: In a later analysis, at a false discovery rate of 0.05, about 16,000 TCR beta sequences matched HLA alleles. About 90% or about 30% of the time was how often most TCR beta V segments were productive, according to an earlier analysis. In a later analysis, an Asian-associated ancestry cluster reportedly showed fewer N-insertions than the 666-donor mean.

Remarks on this clone: Its specificity is not known.

Donors sampled were nominally healthy, though unrecorded immune exposures were likely. The CDR3 is 13 amino acids. Trimming at V came to 2 bases and at J to 7 bases, leaving 4 bases not matched to a gene. Germline V gene data show CDR1 as MGHRA and CDR2 as YSYEKL. The PCR contained 60 Vbeta and 13 Jbeta primers. Profiling relied on immunoSEQ multiplex PCR, and the TCRdb table lists in-frame clones only, not all of them. The sample has under 150,000 clones; roughly 71% are singletons. This sequence joins TRBV4-1 and TRBJ1-1; 7 nucleotides line up with TRBD1. The sequence derives from a man between 18 and 29 years old in good health and CMV-seropositive. The sample was PBMCs. The CDR3 protein is CASSQTTGFEAFF. The CDR3 DNA reads TGCGCCAGCAGCCAAACGACAGGGTTTGAAGCTTTCTTT.